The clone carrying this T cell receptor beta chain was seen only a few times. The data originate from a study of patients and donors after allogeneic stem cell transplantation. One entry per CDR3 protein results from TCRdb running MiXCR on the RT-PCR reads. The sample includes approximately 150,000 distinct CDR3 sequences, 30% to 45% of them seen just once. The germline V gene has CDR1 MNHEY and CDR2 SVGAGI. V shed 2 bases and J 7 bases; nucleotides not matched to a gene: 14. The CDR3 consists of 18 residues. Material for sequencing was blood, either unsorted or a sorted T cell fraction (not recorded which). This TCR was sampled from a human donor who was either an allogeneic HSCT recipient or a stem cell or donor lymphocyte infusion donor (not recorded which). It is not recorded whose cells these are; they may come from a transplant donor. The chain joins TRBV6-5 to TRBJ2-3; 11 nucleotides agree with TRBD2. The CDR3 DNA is TGTGCCAGCAGTTACGGGCTAGCGGGGGGCCCTAGCGGGAATACGCAGTATTTT. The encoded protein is CASSYGLAGGPSGNTQYF.